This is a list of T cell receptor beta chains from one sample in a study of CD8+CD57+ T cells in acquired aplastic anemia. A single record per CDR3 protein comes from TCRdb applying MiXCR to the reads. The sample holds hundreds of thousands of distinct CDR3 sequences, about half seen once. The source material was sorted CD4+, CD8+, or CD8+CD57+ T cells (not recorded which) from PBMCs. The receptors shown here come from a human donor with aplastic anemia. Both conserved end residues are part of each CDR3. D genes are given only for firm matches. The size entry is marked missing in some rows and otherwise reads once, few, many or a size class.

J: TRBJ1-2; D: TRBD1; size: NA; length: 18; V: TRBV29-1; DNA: TGCAGCGTTGAAGATCTAGTATCGGGACAGGGTTCCAACTATGGCTACACCTTC; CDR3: CSVEDLVSGQGSNYGYTF
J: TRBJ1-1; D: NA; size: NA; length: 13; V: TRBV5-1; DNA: TGCGCCAGCAGTCCTAGCGGGGGGGGGGAAGCTTTCTTT; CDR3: CASSPSGGGEAFF
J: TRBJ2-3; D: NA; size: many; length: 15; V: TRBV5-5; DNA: TGTGCCAGCAGCTTGGGGGGGGCAGGCACAGATACGCAGTATTTT; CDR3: CASSLGGAGTDTQYF
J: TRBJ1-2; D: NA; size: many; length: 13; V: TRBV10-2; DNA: TGCGCCAGCAGTGCTCGACAGGCCTATGGCTACACCTTC; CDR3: CASSARQAYGYTF
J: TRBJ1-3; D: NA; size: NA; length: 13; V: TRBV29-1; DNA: TGCAGCGTTTCTGTCGGAACTGGAAACACCATATATTTT; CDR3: CSVSVGTGNTIYF
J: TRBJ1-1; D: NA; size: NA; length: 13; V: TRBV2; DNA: TGTGCCAGCAGAGAGGGGGGGAGAACTGAAGCTTTCTTT; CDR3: CASREGGRTEAFF
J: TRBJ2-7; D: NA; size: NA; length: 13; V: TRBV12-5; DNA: TGTGCTAGTGGTTTGACAGACTCCTACGAGCAGTACTTC; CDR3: CASGLTDSYEQYF
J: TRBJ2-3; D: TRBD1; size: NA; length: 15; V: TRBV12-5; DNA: TGTGCTAGTGGTTTCCAGGGGGCGTTTGCAGATACGCAGTATTTT; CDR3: CASGFQGAFADTQYF
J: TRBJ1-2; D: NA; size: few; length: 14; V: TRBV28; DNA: TGTGCCAGCATATCGAGTGGGCGGAACTATGGCTACACCTTC; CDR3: CASISSGRNYGYTF
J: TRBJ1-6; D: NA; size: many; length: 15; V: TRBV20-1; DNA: TGCAGTGCTAGTGGTGGCAACCTCGATAATTCACCCCTCCACTTT; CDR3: CSASGGNLDNSPLHF
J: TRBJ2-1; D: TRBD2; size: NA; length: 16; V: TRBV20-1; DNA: TGCAGTGCTAGAGTGGAGCGGGAGCGGTCCTACAATGAGCAGTTCTTC; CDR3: CSARVERERSYNEQFF
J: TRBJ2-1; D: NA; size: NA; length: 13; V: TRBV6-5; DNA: TGTGCCAGCAGTCCCACGCTCGGCAATGAGCAGTTCTTC; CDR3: CASSPTLGNEQFF
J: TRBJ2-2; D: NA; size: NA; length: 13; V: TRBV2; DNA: TGTGCCAGCAGTGTGACTAGTGCCGGGGAGCTGTTTTTT; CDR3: CASSVTSAGELFF
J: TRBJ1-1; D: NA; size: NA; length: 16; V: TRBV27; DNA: TGTGCCAGCAGTTTATCGAGGCAGGGTGTAGGGACTGAAGCTTTCTTT; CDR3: CASSLSRQGVGTEAFF
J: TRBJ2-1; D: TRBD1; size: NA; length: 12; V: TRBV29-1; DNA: TGCAGCGCTTGGACAGGGGCGAATGAGCAGTTCTTC; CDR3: CSAWTGANEQFF
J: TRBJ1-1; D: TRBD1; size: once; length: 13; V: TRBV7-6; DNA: TGTGCCAGCAGTCTAATGACGGGACAGGAAGCTTTCTTT; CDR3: CASSLMTGQEAFF
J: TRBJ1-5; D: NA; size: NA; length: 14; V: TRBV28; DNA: TGTGCCAGCCGACCTTCACCATGGGATCAGCCCCAGCATTTT; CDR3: CASRPSPWDQPQHF
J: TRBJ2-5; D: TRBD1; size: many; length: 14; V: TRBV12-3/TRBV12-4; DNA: TGTGCCAGCAGTCTCCTTACAGGGGCAGAGACCCAGTACTTC; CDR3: CASSLLTGAETQYF
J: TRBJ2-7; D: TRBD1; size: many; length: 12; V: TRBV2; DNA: TGTGCCAGCAGTGCACAGGGGTACGAGCAGTACTTC; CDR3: CASSAQGYEQYF
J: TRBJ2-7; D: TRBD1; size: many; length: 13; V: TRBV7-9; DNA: TGTGCCAGCAGCCAGGGGGACTCCTACGAGCAGTACTTC; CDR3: CASSQGDSYEQYF
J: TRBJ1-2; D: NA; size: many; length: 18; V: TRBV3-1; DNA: TGTGCCAGCAGCCAAGACCGTCACAGCCGTAAGGCTAACTATGGCTACACCTTC; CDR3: CASSQDRHSRKANYGYTF
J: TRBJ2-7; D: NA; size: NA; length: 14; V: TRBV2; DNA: TGTGCCAGCTCTAGGGGGGAGTCAGTTGGCGAGCAGTACTTC; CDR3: CASSRGESVGEQYF
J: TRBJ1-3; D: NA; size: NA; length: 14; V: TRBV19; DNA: TGTGCCAGTAGCAAACAACATTCTGGAAACACCATATATTTT; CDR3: CASSKQHSGNTIYF
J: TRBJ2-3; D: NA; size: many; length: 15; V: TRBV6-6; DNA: TGTGCCAGCAGTTACGCCGGGACCTACACAGATACGCAGTATTTT; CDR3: CASSYAGTYTDTQYF
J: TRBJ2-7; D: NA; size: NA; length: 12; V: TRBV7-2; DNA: TGTGCCAGCAGCCGAGACCCCTACGAGCAGTACTTC; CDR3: CASSRDPYEQYF
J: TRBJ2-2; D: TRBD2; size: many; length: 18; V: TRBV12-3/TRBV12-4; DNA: TGTGCCAGCAGTTTACTAGCGGGGGACCTGATGAACACCGGGGAGCTGTTTTTT; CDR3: CASSLLAGDLMNTGELFF
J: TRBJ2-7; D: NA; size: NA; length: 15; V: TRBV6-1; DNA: TGTGCCAGCGGTCTTGACCGGGACCCTTCCTACGAGCAGTACTTC; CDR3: CASGLDRDPSYEQYF
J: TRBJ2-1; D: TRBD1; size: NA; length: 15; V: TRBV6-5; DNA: TGTGCCAGCAAACCTACAGGGGGGTCCTACAATGAGCAGTTCTTC; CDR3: CASKPTGGSYNEQFF
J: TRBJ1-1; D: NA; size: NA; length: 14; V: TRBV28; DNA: TGTGCCAGCAGTTTACCAGCCATGAACACTGAAGCTTTCTTT; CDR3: CASSLPAMNTEAFF
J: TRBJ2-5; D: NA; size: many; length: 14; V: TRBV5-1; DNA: TGCGCCAGCAGCCAGGACCTGTCCTCTGAGACCCAGTACTTC; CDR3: CASSQDLSSETQYF
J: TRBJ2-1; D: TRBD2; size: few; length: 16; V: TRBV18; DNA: TGTGCCAGCTCACCTGATCCCGAGACTAGCGGGGGAGAGCAGTTCTTC; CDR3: CASSPDPETSGGEQFF
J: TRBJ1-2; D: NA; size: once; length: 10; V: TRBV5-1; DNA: TGCGCCAGCAGGTTGTATGGCTACACCTTC; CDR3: CASRLYGYTF
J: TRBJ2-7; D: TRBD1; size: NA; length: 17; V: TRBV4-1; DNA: TGCGCCAGCAGCCAATATACCGGGACAGGGAGCTACAATGAGCAGTACTTC; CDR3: CASSQYTGTGSYNEQYF
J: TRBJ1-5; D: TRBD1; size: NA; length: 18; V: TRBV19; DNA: TGTGCCAGCAGCTCCGGGATAGGGGGCGCCCGGAGCAATCAGCCCCAGCATTTT; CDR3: CASSSGIGGARSNQPQHF
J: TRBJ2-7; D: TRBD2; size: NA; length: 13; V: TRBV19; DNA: TGTGCCAGTAGTAGGCGGGGGGGGGAAGAGCAGTACTTC; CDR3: CASSRRGGEEQYF
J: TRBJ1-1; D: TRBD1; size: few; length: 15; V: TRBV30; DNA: TGTGCAAAGGGGACAGGGGATTTAATGAACACTGAAGCTTTCTTT; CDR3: CAKGTGDLMNTEAFF
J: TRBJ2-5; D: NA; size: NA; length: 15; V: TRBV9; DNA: TGTGCCAGCAGCGTAGTCGGGGACCCCCAAGAGACCCAGTACTTC; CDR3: CASSVVGDPQETQYF
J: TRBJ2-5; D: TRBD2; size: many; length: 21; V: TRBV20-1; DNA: TGCAGTGCTATAGTAGCGGGGGGCCGATCTCCGAATCTGGGCCAACGAGAGACCCAGTACTTC; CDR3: CSAIVAGGRSPNLGQRETQYF
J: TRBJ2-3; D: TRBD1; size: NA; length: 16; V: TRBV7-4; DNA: TGTGCCAGCAGCCCCCGGACAGGGGGGGCAAGGGATACGCAGTATTTT; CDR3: CASSPRTGGARDTQYF
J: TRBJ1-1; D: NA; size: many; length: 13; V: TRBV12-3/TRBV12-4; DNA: TGTGCCAGCAGTTTAGCTAGGAACACTGAAGCTTTCTTT; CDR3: CASSLARNTEAFF
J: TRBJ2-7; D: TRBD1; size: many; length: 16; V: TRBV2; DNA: TGTGCCAGCACAGGGGGCAGGGTGGTTAAAAGTTACGAGCAGTACTTC; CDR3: CASTGGRVVKSYEQYF
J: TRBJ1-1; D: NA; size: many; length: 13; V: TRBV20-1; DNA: TGCAGTGCTAGTGCCCCAGGTGACACTGAAGCTTTCTTT; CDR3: CSASAPGDTEAFF
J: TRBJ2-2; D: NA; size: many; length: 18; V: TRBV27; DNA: TGTGCCAGCAGCCCGGGACACCGGGCGTTATTTTCAGTGGGGGAGCTGTTTTTT; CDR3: CASSPGHRALFSVGELFF
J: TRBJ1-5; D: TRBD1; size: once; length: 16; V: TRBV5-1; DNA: TGCGCCAGCAGCGTCCGGGACAGGGTGGGCAATCAGCCCCAGCATTTT; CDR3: CASSVRDRVGNQPQHF
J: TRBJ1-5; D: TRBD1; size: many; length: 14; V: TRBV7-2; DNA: TGTGCCAGCAGCTCCGGGCCAGGGGGTAGGGCCCAGCATTTT; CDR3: CASSSGPGGRAQHF
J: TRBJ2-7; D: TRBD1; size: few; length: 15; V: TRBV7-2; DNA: TGTGCCAGCAGCTTCGTCCCAGGGGGTTCGTACGAGCAGTACTTC; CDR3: CASSFVPGGSYEQYF
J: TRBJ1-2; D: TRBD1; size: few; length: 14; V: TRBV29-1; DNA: TGCAGCGTTGATCAGGGGCAGGGGGCGCGGGGCTACGCCTTC; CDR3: CSVDQGQGARGYAF
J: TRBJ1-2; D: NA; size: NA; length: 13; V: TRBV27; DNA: TGTGCCAGCAGTTTAGGGCTAGCGGATGGCTACACCTTC; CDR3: CASSLGLADGYTF